Listed below are T cell receptor beta chains from one sample, sequenced in a study of OX40 agonist ivuxolimab in advanced cancers. Sequencing used immunoSEQ multiplex PCR; TCRdb keeps in-frame clones, though not all of them. The data show 69,000 or so clones, under 90% seen once. The sequences come from CD4+ or CD8+ T cells sorted from blood, collected in a trial of the OX40 agonist ivuxolimab. These TCRs come from an adult with an advanced solid tumor such as melanoma, head and neck, liver or kidney cancer. The conserved cysteine and the conserved F or W are not part of the CDR3 here. The order of the fields is J gene, CDR3 length, V gene, CDR3 protein.

>TRBJ2-1|16|TRBV4-3
ASSQDFGPGMGYNEQF
>TRBJ2-2|12|TRBV19
ASSVTGSTGELF
>TRBJ1-4|15|TRBV9
ASSVSGTGDFGGKLF
>TRBJ2-1|13|TRBV10-3
AISESSGFYNEQF
>TRBJ2-1|13|TRBV7-2
ASSKSLAVNNEQF
>TRBJ1-2|13|TRBV10-3
AISESHQGSYGYT
>TRBJ2-5|10|TRBV11-3
ASKGRRETQY
>TRBJ1-5|11|TRBV7-2
ASSRSSNQPQH
>TRBJ1-2|14|TRBV15
ATSRAYSTGEGGYT
>TRBJ1-1|12|TRBV15
ATSNYGMNTEAF
>TRBJ2-2|14|TRBV5-4
ASSLRRTGNTGELF
>TRBJ2-3|12|TRBV11-3
ASSLTTSTDTQY
>TRBJ1-2|13|TRBV5-5
ASSLRGQGNYGYT
>TRBJ1-3|14|TRBV19
ASSINGQTSGNTIY
>TRBJ1-2|13|TRBV19
ASSPTDRINYGYT
>TRBJ2-7|14|TRBV5-1
ASSQYTGTASYEQY
>TRBJ1-6|13|TRBV4-1
ASSQDPGVGSPLH
>TRBJ2-5|11|TRBV5-6
ASSLTGRETQY
>TRBJ1-1|12|TRBV7-2
ASSLSIASTEAF
>TRBJ2-6|13|TRBV5-1
ASSLQGTGANVLT
>TRBJ1-1|15|TRBV18
ASSPRQGAFPNTEAF
>TRBJ1-2|12|TRBV7-8
ASSLSGPNYGYT
>TRBJ1-1|11|TRBV18
ASSPPSSSEAF
>TRBJ1-5|13|TRBV4-1
ASSVYRGDNQPQH
>TRBJ2-3|14|TRBV13
ASSFFRGTSTDTQY
>TRBJ2-2|11|TRBV5-5
ASKRGGTGELF
>TRBJ1-1|14|TRBV5-6
ASSRTVGIMNTEAF
>TRBJ2-1|14|TRBV6-5
ASSYSAGRLSNEQF
>TRBJ2-5|12|TRBV5-1
ASSLGQAKETQY
>TRBJ1-5|13|TRBV9
ASSAGQGPNQPQH
>TRBJ2-7|14|TRBV11-3
ASSSEGGAFSDEQY
>TRBJ1-3|10|TRBV6-5
ASSDSGNTIY
>TRBJ1-5|14|TRBV2
ASRGTGGYSNQPQH
>TRBJ1-1|13|TRBV30
AWRPPGTANTEAF
>TRBJ1-6|13|TRBV7-9
ASSLATAYNSPLH
>TRBJ1-5|12|TRBV5-8
ASSLGRSNQPQH
>TRBJ1-1|12|TRBV10-3
AISVKAMNTEAF
>TRBJ1-1|12|TRBV5-6
ASSLPGAGPEAF
>TRBJ2-3|11|TRBV7-2
ASSFSGTDTQY
>TRBJ2-5|13|TRBV9
ASSARDRGEETQY
>TRBJ1-1|10|TRBV19
ASRLGDTEAF
>TRBJ1-5|11|TRBV4-2
ASSQDFVQPQH
>TRBJ2-7|13|TRBV4-3
ASSQDLDRAYEQY
>TRBJ2-1|11|TRBV6-5
ASSYDRYNEQF
>TRBJ1-6|12|TRBV4-2
ASSLEQPNSPLH
>TRBJ2-6|13|TRBV5-6
ASSGSLGGANVLT
>TRBJ1-3|11|TRBV7-2
ASSRNSGNTIY
>TRBJ2-7|12|TRBV7-3
ASSLAGGVRGQY
>TRBJ2-3|13|TRBV6-5
ASSYSAGGSDTQY
>TRBJ2-5|13|TRBV5-1
ASSFGRGSQETQY
>TRBJ1-2|15|TRBV12-5
ASGLTGQLKTNYGYT
>TRBJ1-1|14|TRBV19
ASTPSGARRNTEAF
>TRBJ1-2|11|TRBV7-9
ASTLGVDYGYT
>TRBJ2-5|13|TRBV11-3
ASSFRSGRTETQY